A selection of T cell receptor beta chains follows, all from one sample in a study of human T cells and chemical hapten exposure. From the RACE reads, TCRdb called clonotypes with MiXCR, one entry per CDR3 protein. The table records roughly 98,000 distinct CDR3 sequences, roughly 12% of them present only once. Sequenced material: whole blood, taken in connection with sensitization to the hapten diphenylcyclopropenone (DPC). All receptors derive from a woman between 35 and 50 years old with alopecia areata. Some clones in this sample may be carry-over from other donors' samples. Both conserved end residues are part of each CDR3.

J gene: TRBJ2-3
V gene: TRBV7-3
CDR3 length: 13
CDR3 protein: CASSLTSADTQYF

J gene: TRBJ1-3
V gene: TRBV14
CDR3 length: 16
CDR3 protein: CASSQSRTVSGNTIYF

J gene: TRBJ2-7
V gene: TRBV20-1
CDR3 length: 11
CDR3 protein: CSATSSYEQYF

J gene: TRBJ1-1
V gene: TRBV30
CDR3 length: 12
CDR3 protein: CAWSVSHTEAFF

J gene: TRBJ2-2
V gene: TRBV6-5
CDR3 length: 17
CDR3 protein: CASSDTPSGGGTGELFF

J gene: TRBJ2-1
V gene: TRBV10-2
CDR3 length: 14
CDR3 protein: CASSESGYQHEQFF

J gene: TRBJ1-2
V gene: TRBV5-5
CDR3 length: 13
CDR3 protein: CASSLALEYGYTF

J gene: TRBJ2-1
V gene: TRBV7-9
CDR3 length: 11
CDR3 protein: CASSVLNEQFF

J gene: TRBJ2-2
V gene: TRBV28
CDR3 length: 16
CDR3 protein: CASSSPTGLNTGELFF

J gene: TRBJ2-1
V gene: TRBV30
CDR3 length: 12
CDR3 protein: CAWSPSYNEQFF

J gene: TRBJ2-7
V gene: TRBV28
CDR3 length: 13
CDR3 protein: CASSRRPLGEQYF

J gene: TRBJ2-1
V gene: TRBV27
CDR3 length: 15
CDR3 protein: CASSPAGPSYNEQFF

J gene: TRBJ2-7
V gene: TRBV13
CDR3 length: 14
CDR3 protein: CASSPGTTAYEQYF

J gene: TRBJ2-1
V gene: TRBV20-1
CDR3 length: 12
CDR3 protein: CSARGTSGLQFF

J gene: TRBJ2-2
V gene: TRBV28
CDR3 length: 15
CDR3 protein: CASSFSGINTGELFF

J gene: TRBJ2-3
V gene: TRBV5-4
CDR3 length: 15
CDR3 protein: CASSSGTGLTDTQYF

J gene: TRBJ2-1
V gene: TRBV29-1
CDR3 length: 14
CDR3 protein: CSVESGRLRNEQFF

J gene: TRBJ2-1
V gene: TRBV11-3
CDR3 length: 14
CDR3 protein: CASSPGGSYNEQFF

J gene: TRBJ2-5
V gene: TRBV7-2
CDR3 length: 14
CDR3 protein: CASSPLGGQETQYF

J gene: TRBJ2-1
V gene: TRBV30
CDR3 length: 14
CDR3 protein: CAWSVRSGASEQFF

J gene: TRBJ1-3
V gene: TRBV29-1
CDR3 length: 13
CDR3 protein: CSVEWVSGNTIYF

J gene: TRBJ2-7
V gene: TRBV5-1
CDR3 length: 15
CDR3 protein: CASSWGPGLAYEQYF

J gene: TRBJ2-7
V gene: TRBV5-1
CDR3 length: 13
CDR3 protein: CASSPHGDYEQYF

J gene: TRBJ2-4
V gene: TRBV18
CDR3 length: 14
CDR3 protein: CASSPPSGPHIQYF

J gene: TRBJ2-3
V gene: TRBV5-1
CDR3 length: 17
CDR3 protein: CASSLGLGTFDTDTQYF

J gene: TRBJ1-1
V gene: TRBV7-6
CDR3 length: 13
CDR3 protein: CASRRQGSTEAFF

J gene: TRBJ1-1
V gene: TRBV5-4
CDR3 length: 12
CDR3 protein: CASRATNTEAFF

J gene: TRBJ1-6
V gene: TRBV12-3/TRBV12-4
CDR3 length: 14
CDR3 protein: CASSLAPTRSPLHF

J gene: TRBJ2-5
V gene: TRBV27
CDR3 length: 16
CDR3 protein: CASSPSLAGPGETQYF

J gene: TRBJ2-1
V gene: TRBV19
CDR3 length: 16
CDR3 protein: CASRGLAGGAWHEQFF

J gene: TRBJ1-1
V gene: TRBV6-1
CDR3 length: 14
CDR3 protein: CASSAGVLNTEAFF

J gene: TRBJ2-7
V gene: TRBV28
CDR3 length: 15
CDR3 protein: CASSSTGQGWNEQYF

J gene: TRBJ2-1
V gene: TRBV24-1
CDR3 length: 16
CDR3 protein: CATSDSVAGAGHEQFF

J gene: TRBJ2-2
V gene: TRBV7-4
CDR3 length: 20
CDR3 protein: CASSLAYIYLSRPVTGELFF

J gene: TRBJ2-1
V gene: TRBV6-5
CDR3 length: 18
CDR3 protein: CASRPRVGSGISYNEQFF

J gene: TRBJ2-2
V gene: TRBV6-5
CDR3 length: 16
CDR3 protein: CASRPAGVLGSGELFF

J gene: TRBJ2-5
V gene: TRBV5-1
CDR3 length: 14
CDR3 protein: CASSLTSGQETQYF

J gene: TRBJ2-7
V gene: TRBV6-2/TRBV6-3
CDR3 length: 12
CDR3 protein: CASRLDSYEQYF

J gene: TRBJ2-5
V gene: TRBV29-1
CDR3 length: 12
CDR3 protein: CSVGRGHETQYF

J gene: TRBJ2-5
V gene: TRBV28
CDR3 length: 13
CDR3 protein: CASKEGPQETQYF

J gene: TRBJ2-3
V gene: TRBV7-9
CDR3 length: 15
CDR3 protein: CASSLRTGGTDTQYF

J gene: TRBJ2-5
V gene: TRBV12-3/TRBV12-4
CDR3 length: 14
CDR3 protein: CASSYWTGQETQYF

J gene: TRBJ2-2
V gene: TRBV28
CDR3 length: 13
CDR3 protein: CASWTGWAGELFF

J gene: TRBJ2-5
V gene: TRBV5-1
CDR3 length: 14
CDR3 protein: CASTRGILQETQYF

J gene: TRBJ1-1
V gene: TRBV5-1
CDR3 length: 15
CDR3 protein: CASSLSQGLDTEAFF

J gene: TRBJ2-7
V gene: TRBV29-1
CDR3 length: 12
CDR3 protein: CSVEHGGGEQYF

J gene: TRBJ2-7
V gene: TRBV7-2
CDR3 length: 14
CDR3 protein: CASSLPVRGNEQYF

J gene: TRBJ2-2
V gene: TRBV28
CDR3 length: 15
CDR3 protein: CASLPGTPNTGELFF

J gene: TRBJ2-1
V gene: TRBV6-1
CDR3 length: 13
CDR3 protein: CASSVQGRNEQFF

J gene: TRBJ2-3
V gene: TRBV28
CDR3 length: 16
CDR3 protein: CASSSPGGQSTDTQYF

J gene: TRBJ2-1
V gene: TRBV7-6
CDR3 length: 14
CDR3 protein: CASSATSSYNEQFF

J gene: TRBJ2-3
V gene: TRBV6-6
CDR3 length: 13
CDR3 protein: CASSFDSTDTQYF

J gene: TRBJ2-7
V gene: TRBV20-1
CDR3 length: 13
CDR3 protein: CSARSARSYEQYF

J gene: TRBJ2-1
V gene: TRBV27
CDR3 length: 17
CDR3 protein: CASSSLIAGSSYNEQFF

J gene: TRBJ1-1
V gene: TRBV2
CDR3 length: 14
CDR3 protein: CASSGDGRNTEAFF

J gene: TRBJ2-3
V gene: TRBV5-1
CDR3 length: 15
CDR3 protein: CASSLRSEYTDTQYF

J gene: TRBJ2-1
V gene: TRBV19
CDR3 length: 12
CDR3 protein: CASSPRANEQFF

J gene: TRBJ2-5
V gene: TRBV19
CDR3 length: 15
CDR3 protein: CASSPEGRHEETQYF

J gene: TRBJ1-1
V gene: TRBV29-1
CDR3 length: 13
CDR3 protein: CSVLTGYGTEAFF